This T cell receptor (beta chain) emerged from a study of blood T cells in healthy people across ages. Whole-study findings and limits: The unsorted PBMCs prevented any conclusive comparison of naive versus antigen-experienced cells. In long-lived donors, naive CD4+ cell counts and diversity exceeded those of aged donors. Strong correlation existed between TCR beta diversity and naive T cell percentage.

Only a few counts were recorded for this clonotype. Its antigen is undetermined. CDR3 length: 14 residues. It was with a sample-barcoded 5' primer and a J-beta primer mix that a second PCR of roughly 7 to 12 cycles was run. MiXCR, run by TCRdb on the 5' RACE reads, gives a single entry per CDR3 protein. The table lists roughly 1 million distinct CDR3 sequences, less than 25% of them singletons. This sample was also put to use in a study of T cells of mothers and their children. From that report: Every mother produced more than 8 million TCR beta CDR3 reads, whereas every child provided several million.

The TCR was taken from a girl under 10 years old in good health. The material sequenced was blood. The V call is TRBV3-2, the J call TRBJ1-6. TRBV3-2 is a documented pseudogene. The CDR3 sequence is CASSSNGAESPLHF. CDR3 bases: TGTGCCAGCAGCTCTAACGGGGCCGAATCACCCCTCCACTTT.